The rows below give T cell receptor beta chains drawn from one sample of a study of cytomegalovirus exposure and HLA in healthy donors. TCRdb keeps only in-frame clones here, not all; method: immunoSEQ multiplex PCR. Altogether 100,000 or so clones are present, just under 80% being singletons, with the ten largest covering about 5.3%. The sequenced sample consisted of PBMCs. The receptor set was obtained from a male donor in good health and CMV-seronegative. Each CDR3 is given with its conserved first and last residue. A D gene is named only where the DNA matches it firmly. Some rows mark clone size as missing; the rest say once, few, many or name a class of expanded clone.

clone size	V gene	D gene	J gene	CDR3 protein	CDR3 DNA
NA	TRBV7-6	TRBD1	TRBJ1-3	CASSWSPGTGAGNTIYF	TGTGCCAGCAGCTGGAGTCCCGGGACAGGGGCCGGAAACACCATATATTTT
NA	TRBV6-5	TRBD2	TRBJ2-7	CASSYSPLAIGYEQYF	TGTGCCAGCAGTTACTCCCCACTAGCGATAGGCTACGAGCAGTACTTC
NA	TRBV19	TRBD1	TRBJ1-1	CASSIQGAGGNTEAFF	TGTGCCAGTAGTATCCAGGGGGCAGGAGGGAACACTGAAGCTTTCTTT
NA	TRBV19	NA	TRBJ2-7	CASSIDLGGLRSYEQYF	TGTGCCAGTAGTATAGATCTAGGGGGTCTTCGGTCCTACGAGCAGTACTTC
NA	TRBV6-1	TRBD1	TRBJ1-2	CASIRDRANYGYTF	TGTGCCAGCATCCGGGACAGGGCTAACTATGGCTACACCTTC
NA	TRBV28	TRBD1	TRBJ2-3	CASSPQGAQRDTQYF	TGTGCCAGCAGTCCACAGGGGGCGCAGAGAGATACGCAGTATTTT
NA	TRBV5-6	NA	TRBJ2-5	CASSLVSTQETQYF	TGTGCCAGCAGCTTGGTCTCTACCCAAGAGACCCAGTACTTC
NA	TRBV10-3	TRBD2	TRBJ2-1	CAIREGLAGTKNEQFF	TGTGCCATCAGGGAGGGACTAGCGGGCACAAAAAATGAGCAGTTCTTC
NA	TRBV5-1	NA	TRBJ2-5	CASSLFLAQTQYF	TGCGCCAGCAGCTTGTTTCTGGCCCAGACCCAGTACTTC
NA	TRBV6-6	NA	TRBJ2-2	CASREYTGELFF	TGTGCCAGCAGGGAGTACACCGGGGAGCTGTTTTTT
NA	TRBV7-9	NA	TRBJ2-1	CASSPQVPQGWVNEQFF	TGTGCCAGCAGCCCCCAAGTACCGCAGGGGTGGGTCAATGAGCAGTTCTTC
NA	TRBV4-2	NA	TRBJ1-3	CASSQESGAGNTIYF	TGTGCCAGCAGCCAAGAGTCAGGGGCTGGAAACACCATATATTTT
once	TRBV5-1	TRBD1	TRBJ2-3	CASSLGQGGSTDTQYF	TGCGCCAGCAGCTTGGGACAGGGCGGGAGCACAGATACGCAGTATTTT
once	TRBV5-1	NA	TRBJ2-5	CASSGAYRETQYF	TGCGCCAGCAGCGGGGCCTACCGAGAGACCCAGTACTTC
few	TRBV7-2	TRBD1	TRBJ2-5	CASSFTGGLETQYF	TGTGCCAGCAGCTTTACAGGGGGCCTAGAGACCCAGTACTTC
NA	TRBV5-5	NA	TRBJ1-1	CASSLTGNLGTEAFF	TGTGCCAGCAGCTTGACCGGGAATTTGGGCACTGAAGCTTTCTTT
NA	TRBV5-1	TRBD2	TRBJ2-2	CASSLGPGLADTGELFF	TGCGCCAGCAGCTTGGGTCCGGGACTAGCGGACACCGGGGAGCTGTTTTTT
NA	TRBV28	NA	TRBJ2-4	CASRAGGTGIQYF	TGTGCCAGCAGGGCCGGGGGAACCGGCATTCAGTACTTC
NA	TRBV6-5	NA	TRBJ2-5	CASTNRGIKETQYF	TGTGCCAGCACCAATCGGGGGATTAAAGAGACCCAGTACTTC
few	TRBV19	NA	TRBJ2-1	CASTSSAYNEQFF	TGTGCCAGTACGTCTTCAGCCTACAATGAGCAGTTCTTC
NA	TRBV5-1	TRBD1	TRBJ2-7	CASSSGPGQGNYEQYF	TGCGCCAGCAGCTCCGGGCCGGGACAGGGGAACTACGAGCAGTACTTC
NA	TRBV5-1	TRBD1	TRBJ1-5	CASSMGQGGNQPQHF	TGCGCCAGCAGCATGGGACAGGGCGGGAATCAGCCCCAGCATTTT
NA	TRBV5-1	NA	TRBJ1-2	CASSQGGRGFYGYTF	TGCGCCAGCAGCCAGGGCGGCAGGGGTTTCTATGGCTACACCTTC
NA	TRBV19	TRBD2	TRBJ2-7	CASTPSGGLTAYEQYF	TGTGCCAGTACCCCTAGCGGGGGGCTTACAGCCTACGAGCAGTACTTC
NA	TRBV19	NA	TRBJ1-1	CASSPGRQLNTEAFF	TGTGCCAGTAGTCCAGGTCGTCAGTTGAACACTGAAGCTTTCTTT
NA	TRBV14	NA	TRBJ1-5	CASSQDRNQPQHF	TGTGCCAGCAGCCAAGATCGGAATCAGCCCCAGCATTTT
NA	TRBV27	TRBD1	TRBJ1-2	CASSTTGLSGYTF	TGTGCCAGCAGTACGACAGGGTTGAGTGGCTACACCTTC
NA	TRBV28	TRBD1	TRBJ2-7	CASSFLQWGQGTSHEQYF	TGTGCCAGCAGTTTTTTGCAATGGGGACAGGGAACCTCTCACGAGCAGTACTTC
few	TRBV5-1	TRBD1	TRBJ1-4	CASSSAGGYEKLFF	TGCGCCAGCAGCTCGGCAGGGGGGTATGAAAAACTGTTTTTT
once	TRBV18	TRBD1	TRBJ1-2	CASSPEYSGTGDGYTF	TGTGCCAGCTCACCAGAATATTCTGGGACAGGGGATGGCTACACCTTC
NA	TRBV19	TRBD2	TRBJ2-7	CASSIGLAGGPAYEQYF	TGTGCCAGTAGTATTGGACTAGCGGGAGGGCCTGCCTACGAGCAGTACTTC
NA	TRBV19	NA	TRBJ2-7	CASSRASEVTYEQYF	TGTGCCAGTAGTAGGGCTTCAGAAGTTACCTACGAGCAGTACTTC
NA	TRBV7-3	TRBD1	TRBJ1-2	CASSLSGTGGNYGYTF	TGTGCCAGCAGCTTATCCGGGACAGGGGGTAACTATGGCTACACCTTC
NA	TRBV12-2	NA	TRBJ1-1	CASRTMGVKARENTEAFF	TGTGCAAGTCGCACAATGGGTGTTAAGGCCAGGGAGAACACTGAAGCTTTCTTT
few	TRBV7-2	TRBD2	TRBJ2-7	CASSERGLAGSYEQYF	TGTGCCAGCAGCGAACGGGGACTAGCGGGGTCCTACGAGCAGTACTTC
NA	TRBV9	TRBD1	TRBJ2-5	CASSPQGQGTEETQYF	TGTGCCAGCAGCCCCCAGGGACAGGGAACGGAGGAGACCCAGTACTTC
NA	TRBV27	TRBD1	TRBJ1-5	CASSLVSPGTGDPSNQPQHF	TGTGCCAGCAGTTTAGTATCTCCTGGGACAGGGGACCCTAGCAATCAGCCCCAGCATTTT
NA	TRBV29-1	NA	TRBJ2-3	CSAVSTSTDTQYF	TGCAGCGCCGTGAGTACGAGCACAGATACGCAGTATTTT
NA	TRBV9	NA	TRBJ2-3	CASSVTRETDTQYF	TGTGCCAGCAGCGTAACTAGAGAGACAGATACGCAGTATTTT